This note documents a single T cell receptor beta chain sequence. V was trimmed by 6 bases and J by 4 bases, leaving 4 bases between them. The CDR3 has 11 amino acids. CDR1 is MDHEN, CDR2 SYDVKM, per germline. The data were taken from a study of Ad26.COV2.S vaccination and SARS-CoV-2 variants. Assay: immunoSEQ multiplex PCR; the TCRdb copy retains only in-frame clones and omits some. The table shows 350,000 to 450,000 clones, with about 90% occurring only once. Treatment meaning: about 20 received Ad26.COV2.S at low or high dose, single or two shots; 5 received placebo; per-sample allocation not given. Day 63 after the first injection of vaccine or placebo was the sampling time.

This sequence joins TRBV28 and TRBJ2-1; no definite D call. The TCR comes from a person aged 18-60 years who received the Ad26.COV2.S COVID-19 vaccine or a placebo. Source: peripheral blood, taken in a trial of Ad26.COV2.S vaccine versus placebo. The CDR3 protein is CASSGYNEQFF. The CDR3 DNA is TGTGCCAGCAGCGGGTACAATGAGCAGTTCTTC.